This T cell receptor beta chain originates from a study of shared clonotypes between healthy human individuals. The length of the CDR3 is 12 residues. V was clipped by 3 bases and J by 4 bases, with 7 bases between them. Germline CDR1 reads SGDLS; CDR2 reads YYNGEE. Terminally differentiated effector memory CD45RA+ cells were excluded by CCR7 positive selection of CD45RO-negative cells. The assay was immunoSEQ multiplex PCR, and TCRdb's table has in-frame clones only and misses some. The sample yields just over 2,000,000 clones, about 94% seen once. The chain has TRBV9 and TRBJ1-1; D gene uncertain. The specimen sequenced was naive CD8+ T cells sorted from blood. This clonotype was sampled from a man aged 18 to 29 in good health. CDR3 protein: CASSGEGTEAFF. DNA for the CDR3: TGTGCCAGCAGCGGGGAGGGCACTGAAGCTTTCTTT.